This passage covers 32 T cell receptor beta chains from one sample sequenced in a study of T cell changes during pregnancy in multiple sclerosis. Generated by immunoSEQ multiplex PCR, the TCRdb table keeps only in-frame clones and is missing some. The sample has roughly 70,000 clones, around nine tenths seen once. The source material was peripheral blood, sampled in the third trimester of pregnancy. Receptor source: a female donor with multiple sclerosis, enrolled in a pregnancy study.

The rearrangement joins TRBV6-5 to TRBJ1-1; 7 bases align to TRBD1. The germline gives CDR1 MNHEY, CDR2 SVGAGI. CDR3 length: 14 amino acids. V dropped 4 bases and J dropped 7; count of bases not matched to a gene: 9. The CDR3, as DNA: TGTGCCAGCAGTTTGGGGACAGCCCGTCTTGAAGCTTTCTTT. It encodes CASSLGTARLEAFF.

The chain carries TRBV4-2 and TRBJ2-5; 12 bases are shared with TRBD2. With V trimmed by 0 bases and J by 1 base, 12 bases remained unmatched. The CDR3 contains 20 residues. Germline V gene data show CDR1 as LGHNA and CDR2 as YNFKEQ. The CDR3 DNA is TGTGCCAGCAGCCAAGATTCGGGGGGGAAACTAGCGGGAGGCCAAGAGACCCAGTACTTC. It codes for CASSQDSGGKLAGGQETQYF.

This clone was seen only a few times. CDR3 nucleotide sequence: TGTGCCAGCAGCCCACTCAGGGGGCGCGACGAGCAGTACTTC. As protein: CASSPLRGRDEQYF. The chain employs TRBV7-8 and TRBJ2-7; 8 positions agree with TRBD1. Germline CDR1 reads SGHVS; CDR2 reads FQNEAQ. With 5 bases clipped from V and 5 bases from J, the junction kept 8 bases outside the gene matches. The CDR3 loop spans 14 amino acids.

The CDR3 nucleotides read TGTGCCTTCAGGGTAGGAAACACCATATATTTT. Protein product: CAFRVGNTIYF. The genes are TRBV6-6 and TRBJ1-3; perhaps TRBD1 as D (5 bases). Germline assignment: CDR1 MNHNY and CDR2 SVGAGI (reference sequence). CDR3 length equals 11 residues. V was pared by 11 bases and J by 4 bases, with 9 bases between.

J is TRBJ2-1 and V is TRBV7-7; 10 bases fit TRBD2. CDR1 and CDR2 from the germline V gene are SSHAT and FNYEAQ (reference sequence). V was pared by 2 bases and J by 10 bases, with 8 bases of the junction left unmatched. The CDR3 is made up of 15 amino acids. The CDR3 here is CASSLMLAGDGEQFF. The CDR3 coding sequence is TGTGCCAGCAGCTTAATGCTAGCGGGGGACGGGGAGCAGTTCTTC.

The rearrangement joins TRBV4-2 to TRBJ2-6; 10 bases map to TRBD1. The CDR3 totals 15 residues. V lost 1 base to trimming and J lost 9 bases; unmatched junction nucleotides: 3. CDR1 and CDR2 (germline): LGHNA, YNFKEQ. The CDR3 DNA is TGTGCCAGCAGCCAAGGGGACAGGGGTGTCAACGTCCTGACTTTC. The encoded protein is CASSQGDRGVNVLTF.

The chain links TRBV10-2 to TRBJ1-2; D remains ambiguous. Germline lookup yields CDR1 WSHSY and CDR2 SAAADI. The CDR3 covers 15 residues. Trimming removed 7 bases at V and 8 bases at J, with 23 bases between. DNA for the CDR3: TGCGCCAGCACCGATGACTTGAACTTCTATGGCGGCTACACCTTC. Translating it yields CASTDDLNFYGGYTF.

The CDR3 DNA reads TGTGCCAGCAGCTTAAACCGGCTAGCGGGAGCGGGGGAGACCCAGTACTTC. Translated, it gives CASSLNRLAGAGETQYF. V is TRBV7-9 and J is TRBJ2-5; 10 bases are a match to TRBD2. This CDR3 contains 17 residues. V dropped 2 bases and J dropped 5; count of bases not matched to a gene: 11. Germline V lookup: CDR1 SEHNR, CDR2 FQNEAQ (reference sequence).

This sequence joins TRBV27 and TRBJ2-1; D is undetermined. The germline V gene encodes CDR1 MNHEY and CDR2 SMNVEV (reference sequence). The CDR3 spans 13 residues. V was cut by 3 bases and J by 7 bases, with 10 bases left in between. CDR3: CASSFAVRNEQFF. CDR3 DNA sequence: TGTGCCAGCAGTTTTGCAGTAAGAAATGAGCAGTTCTTC.

The chain carries TRBV4-2 and TRBJ2-7, with 9 bases matching TRBD1. V shed 1 base and J 0 bases; nucleotides not matched to a gene: 10. The germline V gene encodes CDR1 LGHNA and CDR2 YNFKEQ. CDR3 length equals 18 residues. CDR3 DNA: TGTGCCAGCAGCCAAGCGGTCACCCCGGGACAGGGCTCCTACGAGCAGTACTTC. Translated: CASSQAVTPGQGSYEQYF.

The genes are TRBV7-3 and TRBJ2-3; D ambiguous. In germline, CDR1 is SGHTA, CDR2 FQGTGA. The ends were cut back, 2 bases at V and 1 base at J, with 10 bases in the middle. This CDR3 spans 15 amino acids. The CDR3 nucleotides are TGTGCCAGCAGCTTACAGGCTTCACGCACAGATACGCAGTATTTT. Translation: CASSLQASRTDTQYF.

The rearrangement joins TRBV7-6 to TRBJ2-2; 7 nucleotides line up with TRBD2. CDR1 is SGHVS and CDR2 is FNYEAQ in the germline V gene. The length of the CDR3 is 17 residues. The V segment lost 5 bases and the J segment 1 base; nucleotides outside the gene matches: 10. The DNA of the CDR3 is TGTGCCAGCAGCCCCGGGGCGCGGGGGAGGAACACCGGGGAGCTGTTTTTT. The encoded protein is CASSPGARGRNTGELFF.

The chain employs TRBV18 and TRBJ1-5, with D tentatively TRBD1 (5 bases). V lost 4 bases to trimming and J lost 9 bases, with 13 bases between them. The CDR3 covers 13 residues. The germline V gene encodes CDR1 KGHSH and CDR2 LQKENI. The CDR3 DNA is TGTGCCAGCTCACAGGGGCCCCTAAGGCCCCAGCATTTT. Translated: CASSQGPLRPQHF.

This chain links TRBV5-1 with TRBJ2-2; TRBD2 matches at 10 bases. Germline-derived CDR1 and CDR2 are SGHRS and YFSETQ. CDR3 length equals 16 residues. V lost 7 bases to trimming and J lost 0 bases; unmatched junction nucleotides: 6. The CDR3 spells CASSLAGVSNTGELFF. CDR3 nucleotide sequence: TGCGCCAGCTCTCTAGCGGGAGTTTCGAACACCGGGGAGCTGTTTTTT.

The chain couples TRBV7-2 to TRBJ2-7; 14 nucleotides align to TRBD2. The CDR3 runs 18 residues. V lost 5 bases and J lost 7; bases outside the gene matches: 16. Germline CDR1 SGHTA, CDR2 FQGNSA. The CDR3 loop reads CASSRIFLTSGGASEQYF. CDR3 bases: TGTGCCAGCAGCCGGATATTTTTGACTAGCGGGGGGGCGAGTGAGCAGTACTTC.

V usage is TRBV27 and J usage is TRBJ1-2, with 8 nucleotides matching TRBD1. V lost 6 bases and J lost 7; bases outside the gene matches: 4. This CDR3 spans 12 amino acids. Per germline, CDR1 MNHEY and CDR2 SMNVEV (reference sequence). The CDR3, as DNA: TGTGCCAGCAGAAGGACAGGGATTGGCTACACCTTC. Its translation is CASRRTGIGYTF.

The rearrangement uses TRBV10-3 and TRBJ2-7; no reliable D call. Germline lookup yields CDR1 ENHRY and CDR2 SYGVKD. Trimming took off 3 bases at V and 6 bases at J, with 9 bases between the two ends. The CDR3 consists of 12 residues. CDR3 sequence reads: CAISETLSEQYF. CDR3 DNA sequence: TGTGCCATCAGTGAAACTTTGTCCGAGCAGTACTTC.

The V gene is TRBV2, the J gene TRBJ1-5; possible D gene TRBD1, 6 bases. The CDR3 consists of 16 residues. CDR1 and CDR2 from the germline V gene are SNHLY and FYNNEI. The V and J ends lost 3 bases and 6 bases respectively, with 18 bases between them. The CDR3 region is CASSERTRQVGQPQHF. CDR3 nucleotide sequence: TGTGCCAGCAGTGAGAGAACCCGACAGGTCGGTCAGCCCCAGCATTTT.

V usage is TRBV30 and J usage is TRBJ1-1, with TRBD1 as a possible D gene (5 bases). This CDR3 region has 14 residues. Looked up from germline, CDR1 is GTSNPN and CDR2 is SVGIG (reference sequence). Trimming left V 3 bases short and J 1 base short, with 12 bases between. CDR3 loop: CAWRTGGGNTEAFF. The CDR3 coding sequence is TGTGCCTGGAGGACTGGGGGGGGGAACACTGAAGCTTTCTTT.

The chain links TRBV28 to TRBJ2-7; D possibly corresponds to TRBD2 (6 bases). Between the trimmed V and J ends, which lost 3 bases and 2 bases, there was a span of 11 bases. CDR3 length: 14 residues. The germline V gene has CDR1 MDHEN and CDR2 SYDVKM. This CDR3 reads CASSFFRGTYEQYF. Here the CDR3 DNA reads TGTGCCAGCAGTTTTTTCCGGGGGACCTACGAGCAGTACTTC.

J is TRBJ2-1 and V is TRBV5-1; no definite D call. The CDR3 covers 16 residues. Germline CDR1 and CDR2: SGHRS and YFSETQ. Trimming took 1 base from V and 4 from J, leaving 15 bases between them. The CDR3 here is CASSLFAQEGYNEQFF. DNA for the CDR3: TGCGCCAGCAGCTTGTTTGCCCAGGAAGGATACAATGAGCAGTTCTTC.

This clone was picked up a small number of times. The chain has TRBV7-6 and TRBJ1-2, with D perhaps matching TRBD1 (5 bases). Germline lookup yields CDR1 SGHVS and CDR2 FNYEAQ. The CDR3 has 12 amino acids. The germline V and J ends were trimmed by 3 bases and 8 bases, with 10 bases remaining between them. The CDR3 DNA reads TGTGCCAGCAGCTTGGCAGGGAGGGGCTACACCTTC. This translates into CASSLAGRGYTF.

The V gene is TRBV10-3, the J gene TRBJ1-2; D not certain. The V end was cut by 3 bases, the J end by 6 bases, with 11 bases between. Germline CDR1 ENHRY, CDR2 SYGVKD. The CDR3 totals 13 residues. As DNA, the CDR3 is TGTGCCATCAGTGAATTACAATTTGATGGCTACACCTTC. This gives the protein CAISELQFDGYTF.

The gene calls are TRBV5-1 and TRBJ1-2; 8 bases are a match to TRBD1. Germline-derived CDR1 and CDR2 are SGHRS and YFSETQ. The CDR3 contains 14 residues. With V trimmed by 4 bases and J by 6 bases, 8 bases remained unmatched. The CDR3 DNA reads TGCGCCAGCAGCCAGGACAGGGTCAAGGATGGCTACACCTTC. It is translated as CASSQDRVKDGYTF. Full variable domain (rest looked up from reference TRBV5-1 and TRBJ1-2): KAGVTQTPRYLIKTRGQQVTLSCSPISGHRSVSWYQQTPGQGLQFLFEYFSETQRNKGNFPGRFSGRQFSNSRSEMNVSTLELGDSALYLCASSQDRVKDGYTFGSGTRLTVV.

V gene TRBV6-6 combines with J gene TRBJ1-2; D not resolved. Trimming took off 4 bases at V and 8 bases at J, with 17 bases between the two ends. The CDR3 runs to 14 residues. Per the germline V gene, CDR1 is MNHNY and CDR2 is SVGAGI (reference sequence). The CDR3 DNA sequence: TGTGCCAGCAGTTCCCTGAGCGGGAAGGGCGGCTACACCTTC. It specifies CASSSLSGKGGYTF.

The J gene is TRBJ1-2, the V gene TRBV11-2; the D gene is possibly TRBD1 (5 bases). V was cut by 1 base and J by 4 bases, with 13 bases left in between. The CDR3 totals 15 residues. Germline CDR1 reads SGHAT; CDR2 reads FQNNGV. The CDR3 is CASSLGRRGPYGYTF. CDR3 DNA: TGTGCCAGCAGCTTAGGTCGGAGGGGCCCCTATGGCTACACCTTC.

CDR3 sequence: CASSSQGAGTDTQYF. The CDR3 DNA reads TGTGCCAGCAGCTCTCAGGGTGCGGGCACAGATACGCAGTATTTT. The V gene is TRBV7-3, the J gene TRBJ2-3; D is possibly TRBD1 (5 bases). V lost 4 bases and J lost 1, with 12 bases in between. CDR3 length: 15 amino acids. CDR1 is SGHTA and CDR2 is FQGTGA in the germline V gene.

The chain joins TRBV30 to TRBJ2-3, with D possibly TRBD2 on 6 matching bases. Germline loops: CDR1 GTSNPN, CDR2 SVGIG (reference sequence). The CDR3 sequence is 22 residues long. The V end lost 2 bases, the J end lost 2 bases, and 35 bases lay between the germline ends. CDR3 coding DNA: TGTGCCTGGAGTCGTGTATTTCCCCCGCGGCAGGAAGGGGACTGGTACACAGATACGCAGTATTTT. Its protein product is CAWSRVFPPRQEGDWYTDTQYF.

This CDR3 reads CASRVDGRGTGNTIYF. As DNA, the CDR3 is TGTGCCAGCAGGGTCGACGGAAGGGGGACTGGAAACACCATATATTTT. The chain combines TRBV7-8 with TRBJ1-3; maybe TRBD1 (6 bases). V lost 6 bases and J lost 2, with 17 bases in between. Germline values: CDR1 SGHVS, CDR2 FQNEAQ. CDR3 length: 16 amino acids. The full variable domain, with the rest looked up from reference TRBV7-8 and TRBJ1-3, is GAGVSQSPRYKVAKRGQDVALRCDPISGHVSLFWYQQALGQGPEFLTYFQNEAQLDKSGLPSDRFFAERPEGSVSTLKIQRTQQEDSAVYLCASRVDGRGTGNTIYFGEGSWLTVV.

V gene TRBV5-1 combines with J gene TRBJ1-1; D remains unclear. V was pared by 3 bases and J by 0 bases, with 6 bases between. Germline loops: CDR1 SGHRS, CDR2 YFSETQ. The CDR3 has 13 residues. The CDR3 DNA is TGCGCCAGCAGCTCCGGTTTGAACACTGAAGCTTTCTTT. This sequence encodes CASSSGLNTEAFF.

V usage is TRBV7-5 and J usage is TRBJ1-2. TRBV7-5 is a pseudogene segment. The CDR3 sequence is 16 residues long. CDR3: CVRSLVLPGKSYGYTF. In nucleotides, the CDR3 is TGTGTCAGAAGCTTAGTTCTTCCGGGTAAGAGCTATGGCTACACCTTC.

This clone was seen a single time. CDR3 nucleotide sequence: TGTGCCTGGAGTCCTCCCCTATCTAATTTCTATGGCTACACCTTC. Translated, it gives CAWSPPLSNFYGYTF. The rearrangement joins TRBV30 to TRBJ1-2; D unclear. CDR3 length: 15 amino acids. CDR1 GTSNPN and CDR2 SVGIG come from the germline V gene (reference sequence). With 2 bases removed from V and 4 bases from J, the gap between germline ends came to 17 bases.